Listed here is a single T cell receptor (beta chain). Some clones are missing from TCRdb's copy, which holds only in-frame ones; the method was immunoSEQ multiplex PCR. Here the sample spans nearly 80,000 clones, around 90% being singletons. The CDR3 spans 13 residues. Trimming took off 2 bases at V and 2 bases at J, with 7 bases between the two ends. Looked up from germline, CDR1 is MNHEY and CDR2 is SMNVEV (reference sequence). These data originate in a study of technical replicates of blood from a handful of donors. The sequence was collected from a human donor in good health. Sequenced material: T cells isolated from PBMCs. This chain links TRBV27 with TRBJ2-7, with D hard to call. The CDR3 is CASSLRQTYEQYF. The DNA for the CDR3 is TGTGCCAGCAGTTTACGCCAGACCTACGAGCAGTACTTC.